The 11 T cell receptor beta chains in this list originate from one sample, sequenced in a study of blood T cell repertoires in COVID-19. The protocol was immunoSEQ multiplex PCR, while the TCRdb copy is restricted to in-frame clones and leaves out a portion. The sample holds 200,000 to 300,000 clones, more than 75% seen once. The sequencing sample was made of peripheral blood. All receptors derive from a woman aged 55 to 70 with COVID-19, enrolled during active disease.

CDR3 sequence reads: CASSPRDRTYEQYF. The DNA for the CDR3 is TGTGCCAGCTCACCCCGGGACAGGACCTACGAGCAGTACTTC. The V and J genes are TRBV18 and TRBJ2-7; TRBD1 agrees at 8 bases. This CDR3 contains 14 residues. J was trimmed by 2 bases and V by 3 bases; bases with no gene match: 3. Per germline, CDR1 KGHSH and CDR2 LQKENI.

The gene calls are TRBV9 and TRBJ2-5; D gene uncertain. Germline CDR1 SGDLS, CDR2 YYNGEE. V was cut by 0 bases and J by 4 bases, with 10 bases left in between. CDR3 length equals 14 residues. CDR3 residues: CASSVGVVRETQYF. CDR3 DNA: TGTGCCAGCAGCGTAGGCGTGGTGAGAGAGACCCAGTACTTC.

The rearrangement uses TRBV11-3 and TRBJ1-6, with 7 bases matching TRBD1. Germline values: CDR1 SGHNT, CDR2 YENEEA. Trimming removed 5 bases from V and 5 bases from J; junction bases left unmatched: 3. The CDR3 sequence is 14 residues long. The CDR3 coding sequence is TGTGCCAGCAGCCGGGACAGCGATAATTCACCCCTCCACTTT. It translates to CASSRDSDNSPLHF.

The chain is built from TRBV5-1 and TRBJ2-5, with 11 bases matching TRBD2. Germline CDR1 SGHRS, CDR2 YFSETQ. This CDR3 comprises 16 residues. The V gene end was trimmed by 5 bases and the J gene end by 2 bases; junction bases not matched to a gene: 8. CDR3 region: CASRFLAGGSQETQYF. The CDR3 coding sequence is TGCGCCAGCAGATTCCTAGCGGGAGGTTCACAAGAGACCCAGTACTTC.

The rearrangement links TRBV12-3 or TRBV12-4 to TRBJ2-5; no clear D gene. There are 12 residues in the CDR3. V was pared by 5 bases and J by 2 bases, with 6 bases between. CDR3 region: CASSLRQETQYF. The CDR3, as DNA: TGTGCCAGCAGTCTAAGACAAGAGACCCAGTACTTC.

The CDR3 DNA reads TGCAGCGTTGTGCGCGGTGTCGGGAACATTCAGTACTTC. Translation gives CSVVRGVGNIQYF. This chain uses TRBV29-1 with TRBJ2-4; D call uncertain. This CDR3 comprises 13 residues. V gave up 4 bases and J gave up 7 bases, with 14 bases separating them. The germline V gene has CDR1 SQVTM and CDR2 ANQGSEA. The whole variable domain, remainder taken from reference TRBV29-1 and TRBJ2-4, is SAVISQKPSRDICQRGTSLTIQCQVDSQVTMMFWYRQQPGQSLTLIATANQGSEATYESGFVIDKFPISRPNLTFSTLTVSNMSPEDSSIYLCSVVRGVGNIQYFGAGTRLSVL.

The CDR3 loop is CASSNPGLAGVEQYF. CDR3 bases: TGTGCCAGTAGTAACCCCGGACTAGCGGGAGTCGAGCAGTACTTC. V is TRBV19 and J is TRBJ2-7; TRBD2 matches 13 bases. The V gene end was trimmed by 4 bases and the J gene end by 6 bases; junction bases not matched to a gene: 6. The germline V gene has CDR1 LNHDA and CDR2 SQIVND (reference sequence). There are 15 residues in the CDR3.

The chain's CDR3 is CATSDPGEGQPQHF. The CDR3, as DNA: TGTGCCACCAGTGACCCAGGCGAAGGTCAGCCCCAGCATTTT. This chain links TRBV24-1 with TRBJ1-5, with D uncertain. V was cut by 4 bases and J by 6 bases, with 12 bases left in between. This CDR3 has 14 residues. Germline values: CDR1 KGHDR, CDR2 SFDVKD.

This rearrangement joins TRBV6-5 to TRBJ2-2; TRBD1 aligns across 9 bases. CDR1 and CDR2 from the germline V gene are MNHEY and SVGAGI. The CDR3 totals 15 residues. The ends lost 2 bases at V and 8 bases at J; junction bases unmatched: 6. The CDR3 sequence is CASSYDRGIAGELFF. Here the CDR3 DNA reads TGTGCCAGCAGTTACGACAGGGGGATTGCGGGGGAGCTGTTTTTT.

The rearrangement joins TRBV4-3 to TRBJ1-3, with 8 bases aligning to TRBD1. CDR1 LGHNA and CDR2 YSLEER come from the germline V gene. After removal of 0 bases from V and 0 bases from J, the junction contained 4 bases not matched to a gene. This CDR3 contains 17 residues. The CDR3 DNA sequence: TGCGCCAGCAGCCAAGACCCCGGGACAGGCTCTGGAAACACCATATATTTT. It yields the protein CASSQDPGTGSGNTIYF.

The CDR3 protein is CASAKNQAGMNTGELFF. CDR3 bases: TGCGCCAGCGCCAAAAACCAAGCGGGAATGAACACCGGGGAGCTGTTTTTT. This chain uses TRBV5-1 with TRBJ2-2, with 7 bases lining up with TRBD2. The J segment lost 1 base and the V segment lost 7 bases, leaving 13 bases of the junction unmatched. This CDR3 has 17 residues. Per germline, CDR1 SGHRS and CDR2 YFSETQ.